A single sample gave rise to the 27 T cell receptor beta chains below, sequenced in a study of CD8+CD57+ T cells in acquired aplastic anemia. CDR3 and TCR beta VDJ profiling relied on genomic DNA as the template. TCRdb recomputed calls from the reads with MiXCR, one row per CDR3 protein. The sample holds under 200,000 distinct CDR3 sequences; approximately 40% are singletons and the top ten take approximately 1.1%. Sequencing was carried out using sorted CD4+, CD8+, or CD8+CD57+ T cells (not recorded which) from PBMCs. The receptors derive from a human donor in good health.

V gene TRBV20-1 combines with J gene TRBJ1-1, with D unresolved. CDR1 and CDR2 from the germline V gene are DFQATT and SNEGSKA (reference sequence). This CDR3 contains 13 residues. V lost 0 bases and J 5 bases, leaving 10 bases between the germline ends. The CDR3, as DNA: TGCAGTGCTAGAGATAGAGGGAGTACTGAAGCTTTCTTT. Translating gives CSARDRGSTEAFF.

This clonotype was observed at least ten times. J is TRBJ2-1 and V is TRBV20-1; 12 nucleotides line up with TRBD2. The CDR3 totals 15 residues. Germline values: CDR1 DFQATT, CDR2 SNEGSKA (reference sequence). Trimming cost V 1 base and J 8 bases; bases outside gene matches: 6. The CDR3, as DNA: TGCAGTGCTAGAGTAGGACTAGCGGGAACCTATGAGCAGTTCTTC. Translation: CSARVGLAGTYEQFF.

This clonotype appeared many times. The rearrangement links TRBV6-5 to TRBJ1-2; no reliable D call. The ends were cut back, 0 bases at V and 1 base at J, with 9 bases in the middle. This CDR3 comprises 15 residues. The germline gives CDR1 MNHEY, CDR2 SVGAGI. This chain's CDR3 is CASSYSGRDNYGYTF. CDR3 in DNA: TGTGCCAGCAGTTACTCGGGCCGAGATAACTATGGCTACACCTTC.

Points on this clonotype: A read error may be the cause here, since a much bigger clone is one base away. This rearrangement joins TRBV6-5 to TRBJ1-1; tentative D call: TRBD1 (5 bases). This CDR3 contains 15 residues. Looked up from germline, CDR1 is MNHEY and CDR2 is SVGAGI. The CDR3 here is CACSYVWGRNTEAFF. The CDR3 bases are TGTGCCTGCAGTTACGTTTGGGGGAGGAACACTGAAGCTTTCTTT.

The chain employs TRBV19 and TRBJ2-7; D ambiguous. V was clipped by 7 bases and J by 1 base, with 14 bases between them. CDR3 length: 14 amino acids. Germline V gene lookup returns CDR1 LNHDA and CDR2 SQIVND (reference sequence). CDR3: CASNLRADSYEQYF. CDR3 nucleotide sequence: TGTGCCAGTAACTTAAGGGCTGATTCCTACGAGCAGTACTTC.

A remark on this clonotype: Being one base from a much bigger clone, this may be a read error. This sequence joins TRBV30 and TRBJ2-5, with D maybe TRBD2 (7 bases). CDR1 is GTSNPN and CDR2 is SVGIG in the germline V gene (reference sequence). The CDR3 spans 14 residues. Trimming stripped 0 bases from V and 9 bases from J, with 17 bases between. The CDR3 DNA reads TGTGCCTGGAGTGTGATGGGAGGGGGGGAGGCCCAGTACTTC. Its protein product is CAWSVMGGGEAQYF.

This clonotype showed up many times. V gene TRBV5-6 combines with J gene TRBJ2-7; weak D call: TRBD2 (6 bases). The V end was cut by 1 base, the J end by 6 bases, with 17 bases between. Germline values: CDR1 SGHDT, CDR2 YYEEEE. CDR3 length: 15 residues. As DNA, the CDR3 is TGTGCCAGCAGCTTGAGCGCGGGGTGGCTGGGCGAGCAGTACTTC. Translation: CASSLSAGWLGEQYF.

As for this clonotype: This may arise from a read error, as a much more abundant clone is one base away. The chain links TRBV7-3 to TRBJ2-5, with 11 bases lining up with TRBD1. This CDR3 comprises 15 residues. With 5 bases clipped from V and 2 bases from J, the junction kept 4 bases outside the gene matches. Per the germline V gene, CDR1 is SGHTA and CDR2 is FQGTGA. The CDR3 DNA sequence: TGTGCCAGCAGCCCCGGGACAGGGGGACAAGAGACCCAGTACTTC. Protein product: CASSPGTGGQETQYF. Supplemented by reference TRBV7-3 and TRBJ2-5, the full variable domain reads GAGVSQTPSNKVTEKGKYVELRCDPISGHTALYWYRQSLGQGPEFLIYFQGTGAADDSGLPNDRFFAVRPEGSVSTLKIQRTERGDSAVYLCASSPGTGGQETQYFGPGTRLLVL.

The chain couples TRBV18 to TRBJ1-1; D gene ambiguous. Germline CDR1 is KGHSH and CDR2 is LQKENI. Trimming stripped 3 bases from V and 2 bases from J, with 10 bases between. The CDR3 spans 14 residues. The CDR3 protein is CASSPRMENTEAFF. DNA for the CDR3: TGTGCCAGCTCACCTAGGATGGAAAACACTGAAGCTTTCTTT. The variable domain in full, completed from reference TRBV18 and TRBJ1-1, reads NAGVMQNPRHLVRRRGQEARLRCSPMKGHSHVYWYRQLPEEGLKFMVYLQKENIIDESGMPKERFSAEFPKEGPSILRIQQVVRGDSAAYFCASSPRMENTEAFFGQGTRLTVV.

The chain is built from TRBV19 and TRBJ1-5; no clear D. CDR3 length: 14 residues. The germline V gene has CDR1 LNHDA and CDR2 SQIVND (reference sequence). V lost 7 bases and J 5 bases, leaving 15 bases between the germline ends. This CDR3 reads CASKNPEMDQPQHF. Written as DNA, the CDR3 is TGTGCCAGTAAAAATCCCGAGATGGATCAGCCCCAGCATTTT.

This clonotype appeared many times. The chain links TRBV29-1 to TRBJ1-6; no firm D call. V shed 6 bases and J shed 1 base, with 7 bases lying between them. The germline V gene has CDR1 SQVTM and CDR2 ANQGSEA. This CDR3 has 13 residues. CDR3 bases: TGCAGCGTCCAAGGGTCCTATAATTCACCCCTCCACTTT. Amino acids: CSVQGSYNSPLHF.

CDR3 in DNA: TGTGCCAGTCGACGAACAGGTAGCTCCTACGAGCAGTACTTC. Amino acids: CASRRTGSSYEQYF. V gene TRBV19 combines with J gene TRBJ2-7; TRBD1 is a possible D gene (5 bases). Germline V gives CDR1 LNHDA, CDR2 SQIVND (reference sequence). Trimming cost V 8 bases and J 0 bases, with 14 bases left between them. CDR3 length equals 14 residues.

This clonotype was seen at least ten times. This chain links TRBV29-1 with TRBJ2-7; 11 positions agree with TRBD1. Trimming removed 4 bases from V and 6 bases from J; junction bases left unmatched: 8. Germline V gene data show CDR1 as SQVTM and CDR2 as ANQGSEA. The CDR3 covers 14 residues. This CDR3 is CSVGSRTGGGEQYF. CDR3 DNA sequence: TGCAGCGTTGGAAGTAGGACAGGGGGCGGCGAGCAGTACTTC.

This rearrangement joins TRBV30 to TRBJ1-5, with D hard to call. Trimming stripped 1 base from V and 11 bases from J, with 15 bases between. Germline V gene data show CDR1 as GTSNPN and CDR2 as SVGIG (reference sequence). CDR3 length: 13 residues. As DNA, the CDR3 is TGTGCCTGGAGTGAGGCCAACAGAGGAACCCAGCATTTT. Translated, it gives CAWSEANRGTQHF.

This clonotype has a count of ten or more. V is TRBV6-2 or TRBV6-3 and J is TRBJ2-2; 7 nucleotides line up with TRBD1. V shed 5 bases and J 4 bases; nucleotides not matched to a gene: 7. The CDR3 covers 15 residues. Germline V lookup: CDR1 MNHEY, CDR2 SVGEGT. Here the CDR3 DNA reads TGTGCCAGCAGTGCGACAGGGCGAGGCACCGGGGAGCTGTTTTTT. Amino acids: CASSATGRGTGELFF.

In this sample, this clonotype turned up many times. V gene TRBV7-2 combines with J gene TRBJ1-6; weak D call: TRBD1 (6 bases). CDR3 length equals 14 residues. The germline CDR1 and CDR2 sequences are SGHTA and FQGNSA. Trimming removed 3 bases from V and 9 bases from J, with 12 bases in between. CDR3 loop: CASSLRQAPSPLHF. The CDR3 DNA reads TGTGCCAGCAGCTTGAGACAGGCCCCTTCACCCCTCCACTTT.

The chain is built from TRBV7-2 and TRBJ2-5; the match to TRBD2 covers 16 bases. The CDR3 covers 17 residues. Germline CDR1 and CDR2: SGHTA and FQGNSA. With V trimmed by 5 bases and J by 5 bases, 8 bases remained unmatched. As DNA, the CDR3 is TGTGCCAGCAGCGACGGGACTAGCGGGGGGGCGAGGGAGACCCAGTACTTC. It is translated as CASSDGTSGGARETQYF.

V is TRBV12-3 or TRBV12-4 and J is TRBJ2-1; 7 bases map to TRBD2. The CDR3 loop spans 15 amino acids. The V gene end was trimmed by 3 bases and the J gene end by 4 bases; junction bases not matched to a gene: 6. This CDR3 is CASSFSSGVYNEQFF. The CDR3 bases are TGTGCCAGCAGTTTCTCAAGCGGGGTATACAATGAGCAGTTCTTC.

This clonotype was detected many times. J is TRBJ2-5 and V is TRBV3-1, with TRBD1 identical over 7 bases. The CDR3 contains 13 residues. The germline gives CDR1 LGHDT, CDR2 YNNKEL (reference sequence). V gave up 6 bases and J gave up 5 bases; unmatched junction bases: 6. CDR3 sequence (DNA): TGTGCCAGCAGTCAGGACAGGTGGGAGACCCAGTACTTC. It translates to CASSQDRWETQYF.

This clonotype occurred many times. This rearrangement joins TRBV24-1 to TRBJ2-1; D is ambiguous. V lost 4 bases and J 5 bases, leaving 14 bases between the germline ends. The CDR3 length is 15 residues. CDR1 is KGHDR, CDR2 SFDVKD, per germline. The CDR3 coding sequence is TGTGCCACCAGTGACCACCGACTTACTGACAATGAGCAGTTCTTC. Translation gives CATSDHRLTDNEQFF.

This clonotype was seen many times. This rearrangement joins TRBV25-1 to TRBJ2-2; 9 positions match TRBD1. J was trimmed by 1 base and V by 2 bases; bases with no gene match: 8. The CDR3 loop spans 18 amino acids. Germline assignment: CDR1 MGHDK and CDR2 SYGVNS. Written as DNA, the CDR3 is TGTGCCAGCAGTGAAACCGGGACAGGGTTCCGGAACACCGGGGAGCTGTTTTTT. It is translated as CASSETGTGFRNTGELFF.

This clonotype has a single count. The rearrangement uses TRBV13 and TRBJ1-5; D unresolved. Looked up from germline, CDR1 is PRHDT and CDR2 is FYEKMQ (reference sequence). The V and J ends lost 2 bases and 2 bases respectively, with 16 bases between them. This CDR3 region has 17 residues. Here the CDR3 DNA reads TGTGCCAGCAGCTTAAGGTCCACGACTCGTGGCAATCAGCCCCAGCATTTT. Its protein product is CASSLRSTTRGNQPQHF.

This clonotype has ten or more counts. The chain couples TRBV4-1 to TRBJ1-1; the D is unclear. The CDR3 consists of 17 residues. Germline V gene lookup returns CDR1 MGHRA and CDR2 YSYEKL. The germline V and J ends were trimmed by 0 bases and 2 bases, with 16 bases remaining between them. CDR3 protein: CASSQDRVTALNTEAFF. DNA of the CDR3: TGCGCCAGCAGCCAAGATCGAGTTACCGCGCTTAACACTGAAGCTTTCTTT.

This clonotype was detected many times. The rearrangement links TRBV5-1 to TRBJ1-1; D gene unclear. This CDR3 region has 13 residues. Trimming removed 2 bases from V and 0 bases from J, with 5 bases in between. Germline V CDR1 and CDR2: SGHRS, YFSETQ. The CDR3 spells CASSFSVNTEAFF. CDR3 sequence (DNA): TGCGCCAGCAGCTTCTCAGTGAACACTGAAGCTTTCTTT.

The chain carries TRBV19 and TRBJ1-2; D uncertain. This CDR3 region has 12 residues. Between the trimmed V and J ends, which lost 3 bases and 11 bases, there was a span of 13 bases. The germline CDR1 and CDR2 sequences are LNHDA and SQIVND (reference sequence). The CDR3 region is CASSMAGPKYTF. The CDR3 DNA is TGTGCCAGTAGTATGGCAGGACCCAAATACACCTTC.

This clonotype was counted ten times or more. The V call is TRBV6-1, the J call TRBJ1-1; 9 bases are a match to TRBD1. Looked up from germline, CDR1 is MNHNS and CDR2 is SASEGT. This CDR3 comprises 13 residues. V trimming: 5 bases; J trimming: 10 bases; junction bases outside the gene matches: 8. The CDR3 coding sequence is TGTGCCAGCAGTCAAGGACAGGGGAGAGCAGCTTTCTTT. It encodes CASSQGQGRAAFF.

This clonotype was seen repeatedly, ten times or more. The gene calls are TRBV5-1 and TRBJ2-7, with D possibly TRBD1 on 5 matching bases. This CDR3 comprises 13 residues. Trimming took 5 bases from V and 2 from J, leaving 11 bases between them. Germline CDR1 SGHRS, CDR2 YFSETQ. The CDR3 reads CASSAQGTYEQYF. The CDR3 DNA reads as TGCGCCAGCAGTGCCCAGGGAACCTACGAGCAGTACTTC.